These 29 T cell receptor beta chains were sequenced from one sample in a study of PD-L1 blockade in urothelial cancer. TCRdb's table, derived via immunoSEQ multiplex PCR, lists solely in-frame clones and lacks some. Among 85,000 to 130,000 clones listed, about 89% were seen once. Sample: PBMCs, taken around atezolizumab (anti-PD-L1) treatment. Receptors originate from a woman older than 75 with urothelial cancer.

V and J are TRBV7-9 and TRBJ1-3, with 8 nucleotides matching TRBD1. From germline, CDR1 is SEHNR and CDR2 FQNEAQ (reference sequence). Trimming at V came to 9 bases and at J to 0 bases, leaving 4 bases not matched to a gene. This CDR3 is built from 14 residues. The CDR3 spells CASRQGSSGNTIYF. CDR3 coding DNA: TGTGCCAGTAGACAGGGGAGCTCTGGAAACACCATATATTTT.

The genes are TRBV11-2 and TRBJ1-3; weak D call: TRBD1 (5 bases). From germline, CDR1 is SGHAT and CDR2 FQNNGV. V gave up 5 bases and J gave up 1 base, with 9 bases separating them. The CDR3 sequence is 14 residues long. The CDR3 DNA is TGTGCCAGCAGCCGGGCAGGGTCTGGAAACACCATATATTTT. This translates into CASSRAGSGNTIYF.

The chain uses TRBV7-2 and TRBJ2-3; D is perhaps TRBD2 (7 bases). The V gene lost 5 bases and the J gene lost 6 bases, with 12 bases spanning the gap. The length of the CDR3 is 13 residues. Germline V gene data show CDR1 as SGHTA and CDR2 as FQGNSA. CDR3 loop: CASSPGGRDTQYF. The CDR3 DNA follows: TGTGCCAGCAGCCCCGGGGGGCGGGATACGCAGTATTTT.

The CDR3 here is CASSVGLAGGNEQFF. For the CDR3, the DNA is TGTGCCAGCAGTGTAGGACTAGCGGGAGGTAATGAGCAGTTCTTC. V is TRBV6-1 and J is TRBJ2-1; TRBD2 agrees at 14 bases. V shed 4 bases, J shed 7 bases, and the junction held 3 bases outside the gene matches. In germline, CDR1 is MNHNS, CDR2 SASEGT. This CDR3 contains 15 residues.

The chain joins TRBV19 to TRBJ1-1; 7 bases fit TRBD1. CDR1 is LNHDA, CDR2 SQIVND, per germline (reference sequence). The CDR3 sequence is 14 residues long. V lost 6 bases to trimming and J lost 4 bases; unmatched junction nucleotides: 8. CDR3 residues: CASSLRTGPTEAFF. CDR3 coding DNA: TGTGCCAGTAGCCTACGGACAGGCCCCACTGAAGCTTTCTTT.

This clone was counted a single time. The V gene is TRBV6-4, the J gene TRBJ2-3; 7 bases match TRBD2. This CDR3 has 15 amino acids. The germline gives CDR1 MRHNA, CDR2 SNTAGT. V trimming: 6 bases; J trimming: 6 bases; junction bases outside the gene matches: 12. The CDR3 reads CASSPRGAGEDTQYF. The CDR3 DNA is TGTGCCAGCAGCCCCAGAGGGGCGGGAGAGGATACGCAGTATTTT.

This clone was counted a few times. The chain uses TRBV19 and TRBJ2-1; 12 bases agree with TRBD2. Germline values: CDR1 LNHDA, CDR2 SQIVND (reference sequence). The junction had 5 bases not matched to a gene; V was cut back by 7 bases and J by 7 bases. CDR3 length equals 14 residues. This chain's CDR3 is CASKTSGRRNEQFF. Here the CDR3 DNA reads TGTGCCAGTAAGACTAGCGGGAGAAGGAATGAGCAGTTCTTC.

The count of this clone is one. This chain uses TRBV19 with TRBJ2-5, with TRBD2 matching 7 bases. The CDR3 sequence is 16 residues long. Trimming at V came to 5 bases and at J to 1 base, leaving 10 bases not matched to a gene. Germline values: CDR1 LNHDA, CDR2 SQIVND (reference sequence). The CDR3 loop reads CASSEASGISQETQYF. The CDR3 DNA is TGTGCCAGTAGTGAGGCGAGCGGGATAAGCCAAGAGACCCAGTACTTC.

The chain joins TRBV7-2 to TRBJ2-5; 7 nucleotides agree with TRBD1. Germline V gene data show CDR1 as SGHTA and CDR2 as FQGNSA. The V and J ends lost 3 bases and 4 bases, in that order; junction bases with no gene match: 8. CDR3 length: 15 amino acids. As DNA, the CDR3 is TGTGCCAGCAGCTTCTCCAGGGGGAGTGGAGAGACCCAGTACTTC. Encoded protein: CASSFSRGSGETQYF. Variable domain in full (rest from reference TRBV7-2 and TRBJ2-5): GAGVSQSPSNKVTEKGKDVELRCDPISGHTALYWYRQSLGQGLEFLIYFQGNSAPDKSGLPSDRFSAERTGGSVSTLTIQRTQQEDSAVYLCASSFSRGSGETQYFGPGTRLLVL.

This chain uses TRBV28 with TRBJ1-2; possibly TRBD1 for D (5 bases). The CDR3 consists of 14 residues. The germline V and J ends were trimmed by 6 bases and 2 bases, with 13 bases remaining between them. Germline loops: CDR1 MDHEN, CDR2 SYDVKM. Here the CDR3 reads CASSSGARNYGYTF. DNA for the CDR3: TGTGCCAGCAGCAGCGGGGCCCGCAACTATGGCTACACCTTC.

The chain links TRBV25-1 to TRBJ2-7, with 7 bases that match TRBD2. The germline V gene has CDR1 MGHDK and CDR2 SYGVNS. With 8 bases clipped from V and 3 bases from J, the junction kept 10 bases outside the gene matches. The CDR3 extends over 14 amino acids. In nucleotides, the CDR3 is TGTGCCAGCGTAAGTCCTAGCGGTGGCTACGAGCAGTACTTC. This encodes CASVSPSGGYEQYF.

CDR3 sequence (DNA): TGTGCCAGCAGCGTAGGACAGAGGAACACTGAAGCTTTCTTT. The encoded protein is CASSVGQRNTEAFF. The chain has TRBV9 and TRBJ1-1; possibly TRBD1 for D (5 bases). This CDR3 has 14 residues. CDR1 SGDLS and CDR2 YYNGEE come from the germline V gene. With 0 bases removed from V and 1 base from J, the gap between germline ends came to 7 bases.

The chain joins TRBV5-1 to TRBJ1-1, with 11 bases fitting TRBD1. Germline assignment: CDR1 SGHRS and CDR2 YFSETQ. The CDR3 is 15 amino acids. V lost 3 bases, J lost 3 bases, and 4 bases stayed unmatched. The CDR3 DNA follows: TGCGCCAGCAGCTCCGGACAGGGGGCTTACACTGAAGCTTTCTTT. Translating it yields CASSSGQGAYTEAFF.

The chain links TRBV7-2 to TRBJ1-5; 7 positions match TRBD1. The CDR3 has 16 residues. The V segment lost 5 bases and the J segment 1 base; nucleotides outside the gene matches: 8. CDR1 is SGHTA and CDR2 is FQGNSA in the germline V gene. The CDR3 DNA is TGTGCCAGCAGCACTAGTGGGACAGCCAGCAATCAGCCCCAGCATTTT. This gives the protein CASSTSGTASNQPQHF.

This chain uses TRBV2 with TRBJ1-1; D remains ambiguous. V lost 0 bases, J lost 5 bases, and 7 bases lay in between. The germline CDR1 and CDR2 sequences are SNHLY and FYNNEI. This CDR3 has 13 residues. CDR3 coding DNA: TGTGCCAGCAGTGAAGCGGCCAAGACTGAAGCTTTCTTT. It specifies CASSEAAKTEAFF.

The chain uses TRBV6-5 and TRBJ1-2, with unresolved D. Germline V gives CDR1 MNHEY, CDR2 SVGAGI. V lost 7 bases and J 6 bases, leaving 12 bases between the germline ends. This CDR3 region has 12 residues. CDR3 bases: TGTGCCAGCAAGCCCTCTACTAATGGCTACACCTTC. The encoded protein is CASKPSTNGYTF.

This clone turned up a few times. The J gene is TRBJ1-5, the V gene TRBV10-3; unclear D gene. V was shortened by 0 bases and J by 3 bases, with 12 bases between the two germline ends. The CDR3 has 16 amino acids. Looked up from germline, CDR1 is ENHRY and CDR2 is SYGVKD. CDR3 coding DNA: TGTGCCATCAGTGAGTCGGTCGGGATTACCAATCAGCCCCAGCATTTT. Its protein is CAISESVGITNQPQHF.

The chain combines TRBV30 with TRBJ1-2; the D is unclear. The CDR3 contains 13 residues. V was cut by 0 bases and J by 1 base, with 6 bases left in between. Germline lookup yields CDR1 GTSNPN and CDR2 SVGIG (reference sequence). The CDR3 coding sequence is TGTGCCTGGAGTGTTGGGCTTAACTATGGCTACACCTTC. This gives the protein CAWSVGLNYGYTF.

The V gene is TRBV7-9, the J gene TRBJ1-5; D is unresolved. CDR1 SEHNR and CDR2 FQNEAQ come from the germline V gene (reference sequence). The V end was cut by 0 bases, the J end by 1 base, with 10 bases between. There are 16 residues in the CDR3. This CDR3 reads CASSLAGERSNQPQHF. The CDR3 nucleotides are TGTGCCAGCAGCTTAGCGGGAGAGCGGAGCAATCAGCCCCAGCATTTT. The full variable domain, rest sourced from reference TRBV7-9 and TRBJ1-5, is DTGVSQNPRHKITKRGQNVTFRCDPISEHNRLYWYRQTLGQGPEFLTYFQNEAQLEKSRLLSDRFSAERPKGSFSTLEIQRTEQGDSAMYLCASSLAGERSNQPQHFGDGTRLSIL.

The chain employs TRBV7-3 and TRBJ2-1; D is possibly TRBD2 (6 bases). V gave up 2 bases and J gave up 6 bases, with 17 bases separating them. Germline V lookup: CDR1 SGHTA, CDR2 FQGTGA. This CDR3 is 16 amino acids long. CDR3 sequence: CASSLYGGDWGNEQFF. The CDR3 DNA follows: TGTGCCAGCAGCTTATACGGCGGGGATTGGGGCAATGAGCAGTTCTTC. Drawing the rest from reference TRBV7-3 and TRBJ2-1, the complete variable domain is GAGVSQTPSNKVTEKGKYVELRCDPISGHTALYWYRQSLGQGPEFLIYFQGTGAADDSGLPNDRFFAVRPEGSVSTLKIQRTERGDSAVYLCASSLYGGDWGNEQFFGPGTRLTVL.

This chain uses TRBV5-4 with TRBJ2-1; TRBD2 matches 10 bases. With V trimmed by 4 bases and J by 6 bases, 7 bases remained unmatched. The germline V gene has CDR1 SGHNT and CDR2 YYREEE (reference sequence). There are 15 residues in the CDR3. CDR3 in DNA: TGTGCCAGCAGCCCGGGGGGACTAGCGTCCAATGAGCAGTTCTTC. It codes for CASSPGGLASNEQFF.

The chain recombines TRBV29-1 with TRBJ2-5; TRBD2 agrees at 7 bases. CDR3 size: 14 residues. Germline V gene lookup returns CDR1 SQVTM and CDR2 ANQGSEA. Germline trimming cut 4 bases from V and 4 bases from J; bases unmatched to any gene: 9. For the CDR3, the DNA is TGCAGCGTTGTCCGCGGGGGAAGGGGAGAGACCCAGTACTTC. This sequence encodes CSVVRGGRGETQYF.

The rearrangement links TRBV28 to TRBJ2-7; 7 positions match TRBD2. The CDR3 covers 14 residues. V trimming: 2 bases; J trimming: 1 base; junction bases outside the gene matches: 2. The germline V gene encodes CDR1 MDHEN and CDR2 SYDVKM. CDR3 in amino acids: CASSLAGVSYEQYF. The DNA for the CDR3 is TGTGCCAGCAGTTTAGCGGGAGTATCCTACGAGCAGTACTTC.

The gene calls are TRBV19 and TRBJ1-3; 8 positions match TRBD1. The CDR3 spans 17 residues. CDR1 LNHDA and CDR2 SQIVND come from the germline V gene (reference sequence). With V trimmed by 4 bases and J by 1 base, 9 bases remained unmatched. CDR3 nucleotide sequence: TGTGCCAGTAGTAACAGGGGGAAGCATGGATCTGGAAACACCATATATTTT. Translated, it gives CASSNRGKHGSGNTIYF.

The rearrangement links TRBV21-1 to TRBJ2-7; whether TRBD2, the table's D call, matches the DNA was not checked. TRBV21-1 is recorded as a pseudogene. This CDR3 has 19 amino acids. The CDR3 here is CASKGGEKLAGGLSYEQYF. CDR3 coding DNA: TGTGCCAGCAAAGGGGGAGAGAAGCTAGCGGGAGGCCTCTCCTACGAGCAGTACTTC.

This clone was seen a few times. This chain joins TRBV10-2 and TRBJ1-5; TRBD1 matches 7 bases. The CDR3 sequence is 13 residues long. Germline V gene lookup returns CDR1 WSHSY and CDR2 SAAADI. The junction had 2 bases not matched to a gene; V was cut back by 3 bases and J by 6 bases. CDR3 protein: CASSDQGGQPQHF. The CDR3 nucleotides are TGCGCCAGCAGTGATCAGGGGGGTCAGCCCCAGCATTTT.

The chain has TRBV28 and TRBJ1-4; 8 nucleotides line up with TRBD1. The CDR3 has 15 amino acids. Losses at the gene ends were 7 bases for V and 0 bases for J; bases not matched to a gene: 4. Looked up from germline, CDR1 is MDHEN and CDR2 is SYDVKM. The CDR3 sequence: CASTQQGATNEKLFF. The CDR3 nucleotides are TGTGCCAGCACACAACAGGGGGCAACTAATGAAAAACTGTTTTTT.

This clone was recorded a few times. The chain uses TRBV28 and TRBJ1-5, with unresolved D. Trimming took 5 bases from V and 8 from J, leaving 13 bases between them. There are 13 residues in the CDR3. CDR1 and CDR2 from the germline V gene are MDHEN and SYDVKM. The CDR3 region has the DNA TGTGCCAGCAGTCCGGACTGGTCGAAGCCCCAGCATTTT. Its translation is CASSPDWSKPQHF. Combining the CDR3 with reference TRBV28 and TRBJ1-5 gives the whole variable domain DVKVTQSSRYLVKRTGEKVFLECVQDMDHENMFWYRQDPGLGLRLIYFSYDVKMKEKGDIPEGYSVSREKKERFSLILESASTNQTSMYLCASSPDWSKPQHFGDGTRLSIL.

This clone was counted between two and nine times. The J gene is TRBJ1-4, the V gene TRBV9; 8 bases are a match to TRBD1. V trimming: 4 bases; J trimming: 6 bases; junction bases outside the gene matches: 8. The germline V gene encodes CDR1 SGDLS and CDR2 YYNGEE. This CDR3 has 15 residues. In DNA form, the CDR3 reads TGTGCCAGCAGCAACAGACAGGGGACAGATGAAAAACTGTTTTTT. This translates into CASSNRQGTDEKLFF.